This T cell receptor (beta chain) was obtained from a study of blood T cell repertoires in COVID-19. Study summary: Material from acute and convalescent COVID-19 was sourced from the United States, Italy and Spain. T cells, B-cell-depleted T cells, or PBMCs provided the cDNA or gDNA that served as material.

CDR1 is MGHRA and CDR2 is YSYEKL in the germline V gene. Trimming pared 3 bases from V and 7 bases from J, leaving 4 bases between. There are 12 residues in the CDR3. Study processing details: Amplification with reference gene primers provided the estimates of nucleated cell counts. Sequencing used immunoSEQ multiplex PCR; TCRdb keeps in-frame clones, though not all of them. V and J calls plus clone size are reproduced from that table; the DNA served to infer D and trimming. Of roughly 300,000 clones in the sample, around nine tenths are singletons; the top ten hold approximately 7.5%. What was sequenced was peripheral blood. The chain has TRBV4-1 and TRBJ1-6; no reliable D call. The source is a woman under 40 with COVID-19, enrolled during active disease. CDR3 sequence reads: CASSQQNSPLHF. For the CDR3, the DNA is TGCGCCAGCAGCCAGCAGAATTCACCCCTCCACTTT.